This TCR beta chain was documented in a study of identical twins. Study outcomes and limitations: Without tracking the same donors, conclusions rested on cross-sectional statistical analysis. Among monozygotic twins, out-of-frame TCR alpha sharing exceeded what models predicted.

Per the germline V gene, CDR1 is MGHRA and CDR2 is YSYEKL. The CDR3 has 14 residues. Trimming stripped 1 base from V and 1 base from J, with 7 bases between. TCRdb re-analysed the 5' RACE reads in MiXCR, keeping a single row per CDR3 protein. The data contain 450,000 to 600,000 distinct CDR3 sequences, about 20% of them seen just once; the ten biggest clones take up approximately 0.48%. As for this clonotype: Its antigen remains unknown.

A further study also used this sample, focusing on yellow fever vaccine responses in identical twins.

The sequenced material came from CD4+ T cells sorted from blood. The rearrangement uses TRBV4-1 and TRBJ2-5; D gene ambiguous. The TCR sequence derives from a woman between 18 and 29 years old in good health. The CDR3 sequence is CASSQAETQETQYF. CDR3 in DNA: TGCGCCAGCAGCCAAGCGGAGACCCAAGAGACCCAGTACTTC.